One sample yielded the 15 T cell receptor beta chains listed below, sequenced in a study of cytomegalovirus exposure and HLA in healthy donors. Primers: 60 Vbeta forward and 13 Jbeta reverse. Libraries were prepared by immunoSEQ multiplex PCR; TCRdb keeps only in-frame clonotypes and omits some of them. Of 200,000 or so clones in the sample, 70% to 85% were seen once. Sequenced sample: PBMCs. All receptors derive from a man aged 50-59 years in good health and CMV-seronegative.

This clone came up a few times. The chain combines TRBV7-8 with TRBJ2-6; D possibly corresponds to TRBD1 (5 bases). V lost 3 bases to trimming and J lost 2 bases, with 8 bases between them. From germline, CDR1 is SGHVS and CDR2 FQNEAQ. The CDR3 extends over 15 amino acids. For the CDR3, the DNA is TGTGCCAGCAGCTTGACAGAAGCTGGGGCCAACGTCCTGACTTTC. This sequence encodes CASSLTEAGANVLTF.

The V and J genes are TRBV28 and TRBJ2-7; a weak D match, TRBD1 (9 bases). V was pared by 8 bases and J by 6 bases, with 23 bases between. Germline V gene data show CDR1 as MDHEN and CDR2 as SYDVKM. The CDR3 length is 15 residues. In DNA form, the CDR3 reads TGTGCCAGCCTATCGGGGGGGACAGGGAATCTCGAGCAGTACTTC. Translated, it gives CASLSGGTGNLEQYF.

The rearrangement links TRBV19 to TRBJ2-1; D may be TRBD1 (5 bases). The V end lost 0 bases, the J end lost 2 bases, and 8 bases lay between the germline ends. This CDR3 is 15 amino acids long. Germline V gene data show CDR1 as LNHDA and CDR2 as SQIVND (reference sequence). The CDR3 here is CASSIDSGTYNEQFF. CDR3 nucleotide sequence: TGTGCCAGTAGTATAGATTCAGGGACCTACAATGAGCAGTTCTTC.

This chain uses TRBV7-9 with TRBJ1-2; 7 bases are a match to TRBD1. Germline V lookup: CDR1 SEHNR, CDR2 FQNEAQ (reference sequence). The CDR3 sequence is 14 residues long. J gave up 3 bases and V 5 bases, and 6 bases lay outside the gene matches. CDR3 protein: CASSLPQGDYGYTF. The CDR3 DNA sequence: TGTGCCAGCAGCCTACCCCAGGGGGACTATGGCTACACCTTC.

J is TRBJ1-6 and V is TRBV6-6, with TRBD1 matching over 10 bases. The CDR3 loop spans 14 amino acids. In germline, CDR1 is MNHNY, CDR2 SVGAGI (reference sequence). The junction had 7 bases not matched to a gene; V was cut back by 6 bases and J by 11 bases. The CDR3 is CASRPGTGVPPLHF. The CDR3 nucleotides read TGTGCCAGCAGACCCGGGACAGGGGTACCACCCCTCCACTTT.

This chain joins TRBV15 and TRBJ1-5, with D unresolved. From germline, CDR1 is LNHNV and CDR2 YYDKDF (reference sequence). The ends were cut back, 0 bases at V and 2 bases at J, with 14 bases in the middle. The CDR3 consists of 17 residues. The chain's CDR3 is CATSRDQSGFGNQPQHF. The CDR3 DNA sequence: TGTGCCACCAGCAGAGATCAATCGGGGTTTGGCAATCAGCCCCAGCATTTT.

As for this clone: Germline and junction disagree at one end, which may indicate a read error. The V gene is TRBV7-9, the J gene TRBJ2-2, with D possibly being TRBD1 or TRBD2 (9 bases each). CDR3 length equals 19 residues. Germline V gene data show CDR1 as SEHNR and CDR2 as FQNEAQ (reference sequence). CDR3 nucleotide sequence: TGTTCCAGCAGCTCGGGACAGGGTAATCGCCTAGCGGGATCCGGGGAGCTGTTTTTT. Protein sequence: CSSSSGQGNRLAGSGELFF.

V and J are TRBV30 and TRBJ2-5, with 7 bases fitting TRBD1. V trimming: 5 bases; J trimming: 1 base; junction bases outside the gene matches: 1. The CDR3 is 12 amino acids. Germline V lookup: CDR1 GTSNPN, CDR2 SVGIG (reference sequence). The CDR3 coding sequence is TGTGCCTGGGACAGGGTCCAAGAGACCCAGTACTTC. Its protein product is CAWDRVQETQYF.

The rearrangement uses TRBV6-5 and TRBJ1-1; D gene uncertain. Trimming left V 6 bases short and J 4 bases short, with 12 bases between. This CDR3 has 13 residues. Germline CDR1 reads MNHEY; CDR2 reads SVGAGI. The CDR3 protein is CASRRSQSTEAFF. The CDR3 DNA reads TGTGCCAGCAGACGGTCACAGTCCACTGAAGCTTTCTTT.

V and J are TRBV27 and TRBJ1-4, with D perhaps matching TRBD1 (6 bases). CDR3 length equals 15 residues. Germline values: CDR1 MNHEY, CDR2 SMNVEV (reference sequence). V lost 6 bases and J 6 bases, leaving 17 bases between the germline ends. For the CDR3, the DNA is TGTGCCAGCAGGGCGCAGGGGCGCGGATATGAAAAACTGTTTTTT. It specifies CASRAQGRGYEKLFF.

V and J are TRBV28 and TRBJ1-2; a weak D match, TRBD1 (6 bases). Trimming left V 4 bases short and J 8 bases short, with 14 bases between. The CDR3 length is 13 residues. The germline V gene encodes CDR1 MDHEN and CDR2 SYDVKM. The CDR3 DNA reads TGTGCCAGCAGTTCCCGAGGGACATCAGGCTACACCTTC. This encodes CASSSRGTSGYTF.

The genes are TRBV5-4 and TRBJ2-3, with 9 bases identical to TRBD2. CDR3 length: 18 amino acids. Per germline, CDR1 SGHNT and CDR2 YYREEE (reference sequence). J lost 0 bases, V lost 0 bases, and 8 bases had no gene match. This CDR3 is CASSLAGREGASTDTQYF. The CDR3 nucleotides are TGTGCCAGCAGCTTGGCCGGGCGGGAGGGCGCGAGCACAGATACGCAGTATTTT.

The chain joins TRBV10-3 to TRBJ2-3, with TRBD1 matching 7 bases. Germline values: CDR1 ENHRY, CDR2 SYGVKD. Trimming removed 10 bases from V and 2 bases from J; junction bases left unmatched: 9. CDR3 length: 14 residues. CDR3 bases: TGTGCCAGCGGGTCCGGACAGGACACAGATACGCAGTATTTT. As protein: CASGSGQDTDTQYF.

In DNA form, the CDR3 reads TGTGCCTGGAGTAAAGGGCAGGGGCTTAATGAAAAACTGTTTTTT. Translation gives CAWSKGQGLNEKLFF. The chain links TRBV30 to TRBJ1-4; a weak D match, TRBD1 (6 bases). V was trimmed by 2 bases and J by 4 bases, leaving 14 bases between them. Germline lookup yields CDR1 GTSNPN and CDR2 SVGIG (reference sequence). The CDR3 contains 15 residues. The full variable domain, rest sourced from reference TRBV30 and TRBJ1-4, is SQTIHQWPATLVQPVGSPLSLECTVEGTSNPNLYWYRQAAGRGLQLLFYSVGIGQISSEVPQNLSASRPQDRQFILSSKKLLLSDSGFYLCAWSKGQGLNEKLFFGSGTQLSVL.

The chain uses TRBV7-2 and TRBJ1-2; 7 nucleotides agree with TRBD1. The CDR3 covers 15 residues. Germline CDR1 is SGHTA and CDR2 is FQGNSA. V shed 4 bases and J 1 base; nucleotides not matched to a gene: 6. The CDR3 DNA is TGTGCCAGCAGCTCACGACAGGGCCGTAACTATGGCTACACCTTC. Protein product: CASSSRQGRNYGYTF.